This TCR beta chain was identified during a study of Ad26.COV2.S vaccination and SARS-CoV-2 variants. Study information: Donor participated within the Ad26.COV2.S arm of the COV1001 trial. Administration of Ad26.COV2.S was intramuscular, either once or twice 56 days apart. Study outcomes and limitations: Breadth, reportedly substantial, characterized the spike-specific CD8+ and CD4+ T cell responses after vaccination.

Germline-derived CDR1 and CDR2 are SGHNT and YYREEE (reference sequence). The CDR3 consists of 15 residues. Between the trimmed V and J ends, which lost 1 base and 4 bases, there was a span of 14 bases. A remark on this clone: The antigen is not known.

Sequencing used immunoSEQ multiplex PCR; TCRdb keeps in-frame clones, though not all of them. The sample has approximately 400,000 clones, 80% to 90% seen once. Specified treatment: approximately 18 received Ad26.COV2.S at low or high dose, single or two shots; about 5 received placebo; per-sample allocation not given. Sampling was done on day 63 after the first vaccine or placebo injection. The vaccine delivered Wuhan-strain SARS-CoV-2 spike through an Ad26 vector. The clonotype was recovered from a person aged 18-60 years who received the Ad26.COV2.S COVID-19 vaccine or a placebo. This specimen consisted of peripheral blood, obtained in a trial of Ad26.COV2.S vaccine versus placebo. V gene TRBV5-4 combines with J gene TRBJ2-5; D is ambiguous. CDR3 residues: CASSLSDSQRETQYF. CDR3 DNA sequence: TGTGCCAGCAGCTTGAGTGACTCTCAGCGAGAGACCCAGTACTTC.